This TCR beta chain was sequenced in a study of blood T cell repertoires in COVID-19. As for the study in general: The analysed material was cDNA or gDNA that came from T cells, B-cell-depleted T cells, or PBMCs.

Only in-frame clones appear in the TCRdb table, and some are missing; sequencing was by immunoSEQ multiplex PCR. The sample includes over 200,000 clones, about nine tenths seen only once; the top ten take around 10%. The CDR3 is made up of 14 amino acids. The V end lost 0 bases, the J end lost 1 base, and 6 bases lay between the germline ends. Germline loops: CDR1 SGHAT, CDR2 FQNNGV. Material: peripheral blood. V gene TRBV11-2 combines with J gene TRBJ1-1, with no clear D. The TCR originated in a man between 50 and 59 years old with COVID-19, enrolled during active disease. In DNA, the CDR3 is TGTGCCAGCAGCTTAGATCCGGGGAACACTGAAGCTTTCTTT. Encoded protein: CASSLDPGNTEAFF.